The sequence of this TCR beta chain was determined in a study of human T cells and chemical hapten exposure. Study in general: Once 0.01% DPC had been applied to the upper back by patch test, readings were taken at 6 days.

This clonotype was seen at least ten times. TCRdb ran MiXCR on the RACE reads and lists one entry per CDR3 protein. This table has 80,000 or so distinct CDR3 sequences, around 11% appearing once. Time point here: patch test 1, 2 weeks after DPC sensitization. This sample's treatment: therapeutic diphenylcyclopropenone sensitization with weekly scalp DPC. Germline CDR1 is SQVTM and CDR2 is ANQGSEA. Deletions cut 4 bases from V and 2 bases from J, with 9 bases between. This CDR3 region has 13 residues. The chain carries TRBV29-1 and TRBJ2-1; unclear D gene. The source material was whole blood, sampled in connection with sensitization to the hapten diphenylcyclopropenone (DPC). The TCR sequence derives from a woman aged 50 to 65 with alopecia areata. Some clones in this sample may be carry-over from other donors' samples. This CDR3 reads CSVGPETYNEQFF. Written as DNA, the CDR3 is TGCAGCGTTGGGCCTGAAACCTACAATGAGCAGTTCTTC.